The clone carrying this T cell receptor (beta chain) was recorded a few times. These data originate in a study of beta chain features in type 1 diabetes. Expressed TCRB transcripts got sequenced, as all isolated RNA was reverse transcribed. The protocol was immunoSEQ multiplex PCR, while the TCRdb copy is restricted to in-frame clones and leaves out a portion. The profile shows 620,000 or so clones, around 16% of them singletons. Between the trimmed V and J ends, which lost 0 bases and 6 bases, there was a span of 12 bases. Germline CDR1 reads MNHNY; CDR2 reads SVGAGI (reference sequence). This CDR3 is built from 15 residues.

Sequencing was performed on naive CD4+ T cells from blood. The V call is TRBV6-6, the J call TRBJ2-1, with D tentatively TRBD1 or TRBD2 (6 bases each). The origin of this receptor is a man aged 18 to 29 in good health. CDR3 nucleotide sequence: TGTGCCAGCAGTTACTCCACAGGGACTGTCAATGAGCAGTTCTTC. It yields the protein CASSYSTGTVNEQFF.